Below, 31 T cell receptor beta chains from the same sample are listed, as sequenced in a study of T cell responses to AZD1222 COVID-19 vaccine (dated by TCRdb to 2020 to 2023). The label giving this sample's time point can be read as: baseline before first vaccination. The receptor library was made with the immunoSEQ multiplex PCR assay. TCRdb provides this immuneACCESS table in a form limited to in-frame rearrangements. Some clones are lacking; in checked studies, under half of them reflect an unresolved V gene, and why the rest are absent is not known. The sample profile shows roughly 120,000 clones; around 89% of them were found once. The ten top clones hold less than 6% of the sample. Sequencing was performed on peripheral blood, taken on day 0 of AZD1222 vaccination. The receptor set was obtained from an adult in good health.

The chain combines TRBV10-3 with TRBJ1-4; maybe TRBD1 (6 bases). CDR1 is ENHRY and CDR2 is SYGVKD in the germline V gene. The CDR3 contains 13 residues. Trimming pared 7 bases from V and 3 bases from J, leaving 9 bases between. The CDR3 DNA reads as TGTGCCATCACCAGGGGAGCTAATGAAAAACTGTTTTTT. Its protein product is CAITRGANEKLFF.

Details on this clone: The same CDR3 is also encoded by other DNA sequences in this sample. V is TRBV9 and J is TRBJ2-7; D assignment may be TRBD1 or TRBD2 (5 bases each). V was shortened by 5 bases and J by 0 bases, with 12 bases between the two germline ends. The CDR3 has 14 amino acids. From germline, CDR1 is SGDLS and CDR2 YYNGEE. As DNA, the CDR3 is TGTGCCAGCAGTGCCTCCGGGACCTCCTACGAGCAGTACTTC. It yields the protein CASSASGTSYEQYF. Combining the CDR3 with reference TRBV9 and TRBJ2-7 gives the whole variable domain DSGVTQTPKHLITATGQRVTLRCSPRSGDLSVYWYQQSLDQGLQFLIQYYNGEERAKGNILERFSAQQFPDLHSELNLSSLELGDSALYFCASSASGTSYEQYFGPGTRLTVT.

The rearrangement links TRBV4-2 to TRBJ2-5; 11 bases line up with TRBD2. This CDR3 has 15 amino acids. V lost 1 base to trimming and J lost 5 bases; unmatched junction nucleotides: 3. The germline V gene has CDR1 LGHNA and CDR2 YNFKEQ. CDR3 loop: CASSQATSGGETQYF. The CDR3 DNA sequence: TGTGCCAGCAGCCAAGCCACTAGCGGGGGTGAGACCCAGTACTTC.

The rearrangement uses TRBV29-1 and TRBJ1-5, with unresolved D. This CDR3 has 13 residues. Trimming took 5 bases from V and 2 from J, leaving 10 bases between them. Germline CDR1 SQVTM, CDR2 ANQGSEA. CDR3 sequence (DNA): TGCAGCGTTCTCTGGGGTGGCAATCAGCCCCAGCATTTT. Protein: CSVLWGGNQPQHF.

The chain employs TRBV4-1 and TRBJ2-3; possible D gene TRBD1, 6 bases. The V gene's germline CDR1 is MGHRA and CDR2 YSYEKL. The CDR3 contains 19 residues. Deletions cut 0 bases from V and 2 bases from J, with 21 bases between. The CDR3 nucleotides are TGCGCCAGCAGCCAAGAGTTCGGACTTACAGGGATAGTCACAGATACGCAGTATTTT. It yields the protein CASSQEFGLTGIVTDTQYF.

This sequence joins TRBV6-5 and TRBJ2-3; D gene ambiguous. Germline lookup yields CDR1 MNHEY and CDR2 SVGAGI. The CDR3 spans 14 residues. Trimming shortened V by 6 bases and J by 0 bases, and 10 bases separated the two germline ends. CDR3: CASRLGLSTDTQYF. CDR3 nucleotide sequence: TGTGCCAGCAGGCTTGGGCTCAGCACAGATACGCAGTATTTT.

CDR3 amino acids: CASTQGGSFSNQPQHF. CDR3 coding DNA: TGTGCCAGCACTCAAGGGGGAAGCTTCAGCAATCAGCCCCAGCATTTT. This rearrangement joins TRBV6-6 to TRBJ1-5; TRBD1 is a possible D gene (6 bases). Germline V gene sequence: CDR1 MNHNY, CDR2 SVGAGI (reference sequence). The CDR3 covers 16 residues. Between the trimmed V and J ends, which lost 7 bases and 1 base, there was a span of 17 bases.

This chain links TRBV19 with TRBJ2-1; 8 nucleotides align to TRBD1. Germline V gene lookup returns CDR1 LNHDA and CDR2 SQIVND (reference sequence). After removal of 4 bases from V and 0 bases from J, the junction contained 8 bases not matched to a gene. This CDR3 is 17 amino acids long. CDR3 protein: CASSTLAGGNSYNEQFF. DNA for the CDR3: TGTGCCAGTAGTACTCTCGCAGGGGGCAACTCCTACAATGAGCAGTTCTTC.

The DNA for the CDR3 is TGTGCCAGCTCACCACAGGAGGTTTCTGGAAACACCATATATTTT. Protein sequence: CASSPQEVSGNTIYF. The rearrangement links TRBV18 to TRBJ1-3; D unresolved. Germline CDR1 and CDR2: KGHSH and LQKENI. There are 15 residues in the CDR3. With 1 base removed from V and 1 base from J, the gap between germline ends came to 8 bases.

This rearrangement joins TRBV12-3 or TRBV12-4 to TRBJ2-7; D ambiguous. The CDR3 covers 13 residues. V was pared by 5 bases and J by 6 bases, with 14 bases between. The CDR3 DNA reads as TGTGCCAGCAGTAACCGGGCCCTCCCCGAGCAGTACTTC. Residues: CASSNRALPEQYF.

The chain has TRBV1 and TRBJ1-1; the table's TRBD1 call for D was not verified on the DNA. TRBV1 is shown as a pseudogene. The length of the CDR3 is 18 residues. The CDR3 coding sequence is TGCACCAGCAGCCACGACAGATGGGACAGGGGGAGGAACACTGAAGCTTTCTTT. Translating it yields CTSSHDRWDRGRNTEAFF.

The chain joins TRBV6-5 to TRBJ2-3; D tentatively fits TRBD1 or TRBD2 (6 bases each). This CDR3 contains 15 residues. From germline, CDR1 is MNHEY and CDR2 SVGAGI. V shed 5 bases and J shed 4 bases, with 16 bases lying between them. CDR3 nucleotide sequence: TGTGCCAGCAGTCAAACGGAGGGGGGCTCAGATACGCAGTATTTT. Protein: CASSQTEGGSDTQYF.

This chain joins TRBV5-1 and TRBJ2-5, with TRBD2 matching 12 bases. Germline trimming cut 3 bases from V and 6 bases from J; bases unmatched to any gene: 18. CDR1 and CDR2 from the germline V gene are SGHRS and YFSETQ. CDR3 length: 19 amino acids. For the CDR3, the DNA is TGCGCCAGCAGCTGGACTACCTCCTCAACTAGCGGGGGGCTCAAGACCCAGTACTTC. Translating it yields CASSWTTSSTSGGLKTQYF.

This chain connects TRBV2 to TRBJ2-7, with D perhaps TRBD1 or TRBD2 (6 bases each). V lost 4 bases and J 9 bases, leaving 13 bases between the germline ends. CDR1 and CDR2 (germline): SNHLY, FYNNEI. The CDR3 loop spans 12 amino acids. CDR3 in amino acids: CASSGGGIGQYF. The CDR3 coding sequence is TGTGCCAGCAGTGGAGGGGGGATCGGGCAGTACTTC.

The chain combines TRBV28 with TRBJ1-1; D gene uncertain. Germline values: CDR1 MDHEN, CDR2 SYDVKM. This CDR3 has 12 amino acids. Trimming cost V 1 base and J 11 bases, with 11 bases left between them. The CDR3 loop reads CASSLSVFVAFF. CDR3 sequence (DNA): TGTGCCAGCAGTTTATCAGTTTTCGTGGCTTTCTTT.

This chain links TRBV19 with TRBJ2-7; a possible D gene is TRBD1 (5 bases). CDR3 length: 13 amino acids. Germline CDR1 and CDR2: LNHDA and SQIVND (reference sequence). The ends were cut back, 5 bases at V and 4 bases at J, with 12 bases in the middle. The CDR3 protein is CASSRQGRYEQYF. The CDR3 nucleotides are TGTGCCAGTAGTCGGCAGGGTCGATACGAGCAGTACTTC.

The V call is TRBV19, the J call TRBJ1-6; TRBD1 matches at 9 bases. This CDR3 spans 14 amino acids. With V trimmed by 5 bases and J by 8 bases, 4 bases remained unmatched. In germline, CDR1 is LNHDA, CDR2 SQIVND (reference sequence). The DNA of the CDR3 is TGTGCCAGTAGTTCCCGGGACAGGGATTCACCCCTCCACTTT. Residues: CASSSRDRDSPLHF.

V and J are TRBV20-1 and TRBJ2-3; D gene unclear. Germline V gene sequence: CDR1 DFQATT, CDR2 SNEGSKA (reference sequence). There are 11 residues in the CDR3. Trimming removed 3 bases at V and 3 bases at J, with 4 bases between. CDR3 DNA: TGCAGTGCTAGTGGGACAGATACGCAGTATTTT. This translates into CSASGTDTQYF.

The V gene is TRBV24-1, the J gene TRBJ2-5; D is unresolved. Trimming left V 1 base short and J 4 bases short, with 12 bases between. This CDR3 is 15 amino acids long. CDR1 and CDR2 (germline): KGHDR, SFDVKD. CDR3: CATSDFQGTGETQYF. The CDR3, as DNA: TGTGCCACCAGTGATTTCCAAGGAACGGGAGAGACCCAGTACTTC.

The chain couples TRBV7-3 to TRBJ2-3; possible D gene TRBD2, 5 bases. Per the germline V gene, CDR1 is SGHTA and CDR2 is FQGTGA. This CDR3 spans 13 amino acids. Trimming removed 5 bases at V and 1 base at J, with 7 bases between. The CDR3 region has the DNA TGTGCCAGCAGCCGGACTGGCACAGATACGCAGTATTTT. Translation gives CASSRTGTDTQYF.

The gene calls are TRBV5-4 and TRBJ1-6; 10 bases are shared with TRBD1. The CDR3 totals 14 residues. CDR1 and CDR2 from the germline V gene are SGHNT and YYREEE (reference sequence). The ends lost 7 bases at V and 10 bases at J; junction bases unmatched: 8. The CDR3 region is CASGPGQGISPLHF. The CDR3 DNA is TGTGCCAGCGGACCGGGACAGGGGATCTCACCCCTCCACTTT.

The chain carries TRBV19 and TRBJ1-1, with D tentatively TRBD1 (5 bases). V was clipped by 7 bases and J by 0 bases, with 12 bases between them. The V gene's germline CDR1 is LNHDA and CDR2 SQIVND (reference sequence). The CDR3 contains 14 residues. The chain's CDR3 is CASILWGMNTEAFF. The CDR3 region has the DNA TGTGCCAGTATTTTGTGGGGGATGAACACTGAAGCTTTCTTT.

The genes are TRBV6-2 or TRBV6-3 and TRBJ2-5; D possibly corresponds to TRBD2 (5 bases). CDR1 and CDR2 from the germline V gene are MNHEY and SVGEGT. This CDR3 region has 14 residues. V lost 6 bases and J 2 bases, leaving 13 bases between the germline ends. DNA of the CDR3: TGTGCCAGCAGCCACTTGGGAGAGCAAGAGACCCAGTACTTC. This gives the protein CASSHLGEQETQYF.

The gene calls are TRBV7-2 and TRBJ2-7, with 7 bases aligning to TRBD1. V shed 1 base, J shed 7 bases, and the junction held 10 bases outside the gene matches. Germline V gene lookup returns CDR1 SGHTA and CDR2 FQGNSA. CDR3 length: 15 amino acids. CDR3 sequence reads: CASSLETGTAREQYF. The DNA for the CDR3 is TGTGCCAGCAGCTTAGAAACCGGGACAGCCCGTGAGCAGTACTTC.

The chain uses TRBV6-5 and TRBJ1-1; possibly TRBD1 for D (5 bases). Per the germline V gene, CDR1 is MNHEY and CDR2 is SVGAGI. V lost 4 bases and J 1 base, leaving 10 bases between the germline ends. CDR3 length: 14 amino acids. In DNA, the CDR3 is TGTGCCAGCAGTTTCGGGGGTTCGAACACTGAAGCTTTCTTT. Residues: CASSFGGSNTEAFF.

The chain combines TRBV2 with TRBJ1-5; TRBD1 matches at 7 bases. With 5 bases clipped from V and 0 bases from J, the junction kept 10 bases outside the gene matches. The CDR3 is 17 residues long. CDR1 is SNHLY and CDR2 is FYNNEI in the germline V gene. As DNA, the CDR3 is TGTGCCAGCAGTACAGGGGCGGGGGGTTATAGCAATCAGCCCCAGCATTTT. Its protein is CASSTGAGGYSNQPQHF.

This sequence joins TRBV6-2 or TRBV6-3 and TRBJ1-1; D is unclear. Trimming cost V 6 bases and J 1 base, with 15 bases left between them. The CDR3 consists of 15 residues. The germline CDR1 and CDR2 sequences are MNHEY and SVGEGT. The CDR3 sequence is CASSPGVGRNTEAFF. CDR3 coding DNA: TGTGCCAGCAGCCCAGGAGTTGGGCGGAACACTGAAGCTTTCTTT.

The rearrangement joins TRBV5-1 to TRBJ2-5; D assignment may be TRBD1 or TRBD2 (5 bases each). The CDR3 covers 14 residues. With 5 bases removed from V and 2 bases from J, the gap between germline ends came to 13 bases. Germline V gene lookup returns CDR1 SGHRS and CDR2 YFSETQ. CDR3 nucleotides: TGCGCCAGCAGGAGCCCGGGACGACAAGAGACCCAGTACTTC. Its translation: CASRSPGRQETQYF.

This clone was detected only a few times. The DNA for the CDR3 is TGTGCCAGCAGCTTAGCCGGCGCCGGGACAGAAAACACTGAAGCTTTCTTT. Translation: CASSLAGAGTENTEAFF. The rearrangement links TRBV7-2 to TRBJ1-1, with TRBD1 identical over 7 bases. CDR3 length: 17 amino acids. From germline, CDR1 is SGHTA and CDR2 FQGNSA. Trimming took 0 bases from V and 2 from J; bases not matched to a gene: 9.

The V gene is TRBV9, the J gene TRBJ1-1; no definite D call. From germline, CDR1 is SGDLS and CDR2 YYNGEE. The CDR3 is 13 amino acids. Trimming shortened V by 4 bases and J by 4 bases, and 11 bases separated the two germline ends. The CDR3 coding sequence is TGTGCCAGCAGCCCAAGGGTTGGCACTGAAGCTTTCTTT. This translates into CASSPRVGTEAFF.

This chain uses TRBV9 with TRBJ1-6, with D tentatively TRBD1 (5 bases). Trimming cost V 4 bases and J 3 bases, with 14 bases left between them. The CDR3 has 16 residues. Germline values: CDR1 SGDLS, CDR2 YYNGEE. The CDR3 region is CASSPRGGGYNSPLHF. DNA of the CDR3: TGTGCCAGCAGCCCGCGGGGCGGCGGCTATAATTCACCCCTCCACTTT.